This is a list of T cell receptor beta chains from one sample in a study of OX40 agonist ivuxolimab in advanced cancers. Here immunoSEQ multiplex PCR was the method, and the copy in TCRdb shows in-frame clones only, minus some. The repertoire holds roughly 53,000 clones, with around 84% as singletons. Sequencing was performed on CD4+ or CD8+ T cells sorted from blood, taken in a trial of the OX40 agonist ivuxolimab. Source of these receptors: an adult with an advanced solid tumor such as melanoma, head and neck, liver or kidney cancer. CDR3s include the opening cysteine and the closing phenylalanine or tryptophan. The order of the fields is clone size, V gene, J gene, D gene, CDR3 length, CDR3 DNA, CDR3 protein. D genes are given only for firm matches. Clone size is shown for a subset of rows, as once, few, many or a class of expanded clone.

.,TRBV5-4,TRBJ2-1,.,15,TGTGCCAGCAGCTTGACCGGGGTCCCCTACAATGAGCAGTTCTTC,CASSLTGVPYNEQFF
.,TRBV19,TRBJ2-1,.,11,TGTGCCAGTAGGGAGGGGGCGACGCAGTTCTTC,CASREGATQFF
.,TRBV7-3,TRBJ2-3,.,14,TGTGCCAGCAGCTTAAGGGGAGACGCAGATACGCAGTATTTT,CASSLRGDADTQYF
.,TRBV5-4,TRBJ1-1,.,15,TGTGCCAGCAGCTTGGCGTTGGTTAGTGGCACTGAAGCTTTCTTT,CASSLALVSGTEAFF
.,TRBV10-1,TRBJ2-7,TRBD1,15,TGCGCCAGCAGTGAGAAGAGACAGGGATCGCGAGAGCAGTACTTC,CASSEKRQGSREQYF
.,TRBV28,TRBJ1-6,.,18,TGTGCCATTAAGCAATCGGGGGAAATAGTATCCTATAATTCACCCCTCCACTTT,CAIKQSGEIVSYNSPLHF
.,TRBV6-5,TRBJ1-6,.,16,TGTGCCAGCAGTTACTCCGGGGCGGGGACTAATTCACCCCTCCACTTT,CASSYSGAGTNSPLHF
few,TRBV25-1,TRBJ2-2,.,14,TGTGCCAGCAGTGCCAGGGGAGAAACCGGGGAGCTGTTTTTT,CASSARGETGELFF
once,TRBV6-5,TRBJ1-5,TRBD1,14,TGTGCCAGCAGTACCGGGACAGGGGGACAGCCCCAGCATTTT,CASSTGTGGQPQHF
.,TRBV19,TRBJ1-5,.,15,TGTGCCAGTAGTATAAGTGGCAGAAGGGGACAGCCCCAGCATTTT,CASSISGRRGQPQHF
.,TRBV28,TRBJ2-3,TRBD2,18,TGTGCCAGCAGTATCCGGCTAGGACTAGCGGGAAGCACAGATACGCAGTATTTT,CASSIRLGLAGSTDTQYF
.,TRBV11-2,TRBJ2-3,.,12,TGTGCCAGCAGTCGTGACACAGATACGCAGTATTTT,CASSRDTDTQYF
.,TRBV4-2,TRBJ2-3,TRBD2,18,TGTGCCAGCAGCCCGAACCCGCAGGTGGGACTAGAGAGAGATACGCAGTATTTT,CASSPNPQVGLERDTQYF
.,TRBV4-2,TRBJ2-7,TRBD1,14,TGTGCCAGCAGCCAAGAGGGGGACAGCGCTGCGCAGTACTTC,CASSQEGDSAAQYF
.,TRBV9,TRBJ2-3,TRBD2,15,TGTGCCAGCAGTCGTCTAGCGGGAGCATCAGATACGCAGTATTTT,CASSRLAGASDTQYF
.,TRBV6-5,TRBJ2-7,TRBD1,14,TGTGCCAGCAGTCGGGACAGGGTGACGACCGAGCAGTACTTC,CASSRDRVTTEQYF
.,TRBV6-4,TRBJ2-7,.,19,TGTGCCAGCAGTGAGGGAAAAGGGGAAGCGGGCCAAACCTCCTACGAGCAGTACTTC,CASSEGKGEAGQTSYEQYF
once,TRBV12-5,TRBJ1-1,.,17,TGTGCTAGTGGTTTGGTATGGGGGCAGGGGCAGGCCACTGAAGCTTTCTTT,CASGLVWGQGQATEAFF
.,TRBV5-6,TRBJ1-1,.,14,TGTGCCAGCAGCTTATCGGGACACCACACTGAAGCTTTCTTT,CASSLSGHHTEAFF
.,TRBV5-4,TRBJ1-2,TRBD1,13,TGTGCCAGCAGCTTGCACAGGGGCTATGGCTACACCTTC,CASSLHRGYGYTF
.,TRBV19,TRBJ2-1,TRBD1,15,TGTGCCAGTAGTGACCTAGGGACAGCTCGTCGGGAGCAGTTCTTC,CASSDLGTARREQFF
.,TRBV5-6,TRBJ2-7,.,13,TGTGCCAGCAGCTTTCTTACGGCGGGCGAGCAGTACTTC,CASSFLTAGEQYF
.,TRBV30,TRBJ2-1,TRBD2,15,TGTGCCTGGAGTCGGACTAGCGGGAGAGCTGGTGAGCAGTTCTTC,CAWSRTSGRAGEQFF
.,TRBV18,TRBJ2-7,.,14,TGTGCCAGCTCACCCGGTAACAGGGTAGGCGAGCAGTACTTC,CASSPGNRVGEQYF
.,TRBV11-2,TRBJ2-1,.,13,TGTGCCAGCAGCCGCCCCGCATTGGGTGAGCAGTTCTTC,CASSRPALGEQFF
.,TRBV19,TRBJ2-2,TRBD1,15,TGTGCCAGTAGTACGACAGGGGGCGCGTCCGGGGAGCTGTTTTTT,CASSTTGGASGELFF
.,TRBV5-4,TRBJ2-7,.,15,TGTGCCAGCAGCTTGGGCGCGGGACGCCGCCCCGAGCAGTACTTC,CASSLGAGRRPEQYF
.,TRBV7-7,TRBJ2-5,.,13,TGTGCCAGCAGCTCAACGGTCCAAGAGACCCAGTACTTC,CASSSTVQETQYF